These 6 T cell receptor beta chains were sequenced from one sample in a study of breast tumors, draining lymph nodes, adjacent tissues. The lymph nodes were axillary draining lymph nodes from breast cancer patients. TCRdb reanalysed the multiplex PCR reads using MiXCR and keeps one entry per CDR3 protein. This table holds roughly 220,000 distinct CDR3 sequences, around 35% found once. The sequenced material came from axillary lymph node tissue. The source of these receptors is a female donor with breast cancer. Some clones in this sample may be carry-over from other donors' samples.

This chain uses TRBV12-3 or TRBV12-4 with TRBJ1-5, with D unclear. V shed 6 bases and J shed 10 bases, with 16 bases lying between them. This CDR3 comprises 13 residues. As DNA, the CDR3 is TGTGCCAGCAGCCGGAACGGTTATTCACCCCAGCATTTT. It yields the protein CASSRNGYSPQHF.

The chain is built from TRBV30 and TRBJ2-2; the D gene is possibly TRBD1 (5 bases). V lost 3 bases and J 1 base, leaving 6 bases between the germline ends. This CDR3 contains 13 residues. Germline CDR1 and CDR2: GTSNPN and SVGIG (reference sequence). The CDR3 loop reads CAWRGVNTGELFF. CDR3 DNA sequence: TGTGCCTGGAGAGGGGTGAACACCGGGGAGCTGTTTTTT.

V and J are TRBV7-8 and TRBJ2-7; maybe TRBD2 (6 bases). V was pared by 5 bases and J by 4 bases, with 24 bases between. Germline loops: CDR1 SGHVS, CDR2 FQNEAQ. This CDR3 is built from 17 residues. CDR3 in amino acids: CASSPDGARRLGYEQYF. The CDR3, as DNA: TGTGCCAGCAGCCCGGATGGTGCTAGAAGACTAGGGTACGAGCAGTACTTC.

This chain uses TRBV5-6 with TRBJ2-3, with D possibly being TRBD1 (6 bases). This CDR3 contains 14 residues. Germline V lookup: CDR1 SGHDT, CDR2 YYEEEE. Trimming took off 2 bases at V and 3 bases at J, with 10 bases between the two ends. CDR3 sequence reads: CASSFRGITDTQYF. CDR3 nucleotide sequence: TGTGCCAGCAGCTTTAGGGGGATTACAGATACGCAGTATTTT.

The V and J genes are TRBV20-1 and TRBJ1-5, with D possibly TRBD1 on 5 matching bases. Trimming pared 2 bases from V and 15 bases from J, leaving 17 bases between. Germline CDR1 DFQATT, CDR2 SNEGSKA (reference sequence). The CDR3 spans 12 residues. CDR3 amino acids: CSARWQSGTPHF. CDR3 bases: TGCAGTGCTAGATGGCAGTCAGGGACCCCGCATTTT.

This clonotype was recorded at least ten times. The rearrangement uses TRBV2 and TRBJ2-1; D gene ambiguous. Trimming took 8 bases from V and 9 from J, leaving 17 bases between them. In germline, CDR1 is SNHLY, CDR2 FYNNEI. The CDR3 sequence is 13 residues long. The CDR3 DNA reads TGTGCCAGCCATCTCGGTCGAGGTGGTGAGCAGTTCTTC. Translation gives CASHLGRGGEQFF.